This TCR beta chain derives from a study of T cell changes during pregnancy in multiple sclerosis. This CDR3 is 15 amino acids long. The germline gives CDR1 SGHKS, CDR2 YYEKEE (reference sequence). Trimming at V came to 3 bases and at J to 3 bases, leaving 5 bases not matched to a gene. The table came from immunoSEQ multiplex PCR; TCRdb's copy has only in-frame clones and leaves some out. The sample shows 50,000 or so clones, around nine tenths of them seen only once. This specimen consisted of CD4+ T cells from peripheral blood mononuclear cells, obtained before pregnancy. The chain combines TRBV5-5 with TRBJ2-4; 8 nucleotides line up with TRBD2. The TCR was taken from a female donor with multiple sclerosis, enrolled in a pregnancy study. CDR3 nucleotides: TGTGCCAGCAGCTCGGGAGGGCCAGGCAAAAACATTCAGTACTTC. It codes for CASSSGGPGKNIQYF.